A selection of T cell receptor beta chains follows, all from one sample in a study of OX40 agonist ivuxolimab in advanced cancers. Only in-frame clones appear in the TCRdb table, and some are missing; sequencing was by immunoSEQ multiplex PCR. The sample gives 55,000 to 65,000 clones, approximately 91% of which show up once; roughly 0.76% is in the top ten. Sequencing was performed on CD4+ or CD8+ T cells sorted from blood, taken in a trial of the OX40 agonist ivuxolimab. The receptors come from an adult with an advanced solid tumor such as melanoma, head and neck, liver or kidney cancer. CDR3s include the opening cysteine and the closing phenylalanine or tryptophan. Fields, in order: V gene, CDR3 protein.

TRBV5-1	CASSLAGASGSGELFF
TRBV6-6	CASSFQREVLEQYF
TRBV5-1	CASRTTGGDTQYF
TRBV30	CAWKQIGTQYF
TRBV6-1	CASSQAISGGYNEQFF
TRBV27	CASSLYGGTGELFF
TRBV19	CASSKLLGQLTKGKFEQFF
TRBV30	CAWSVQGYGYTF
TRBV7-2	CASSLASGKFNEQFF
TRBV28	CASRAPGLLNEQFF
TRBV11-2	CASSPLNEKLFF
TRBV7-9	CASSLAEVAGYTF
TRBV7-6	CASSLGGSPLETQYF
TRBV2	CASKSNRGNNEQFF
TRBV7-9	CASSLDGQGAGGYTF
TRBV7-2	CASSLDRFRYNTEAFF
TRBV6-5	CASTGQIYQPQHF
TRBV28	CASSLGTGGRANEKLFF
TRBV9	CASSTSGLGYEQYF
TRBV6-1	CASSENRNTEAFF
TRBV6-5	CASSYDRNYGYTF
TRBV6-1	CASSVQRVEGYTF
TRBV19	CASSISGRRETQYF
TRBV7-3	CASTLQAGGNTGELFF
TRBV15	CATSRDVGGGVGELFF
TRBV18	CASSQDRQETQYF
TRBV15	CATSPRLAGGQETQYF
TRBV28	CASSQRPNTAKNIQYF
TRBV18	CASSLKAEGTNEKLFF
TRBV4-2	CASSQVRGNTEAFF
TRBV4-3	CASSQEKGWDTEAFF
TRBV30	CAWNGAGNRVNTEAFF
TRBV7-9	CASSSHTDTQYF
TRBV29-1	CSVDPGTDTQYF
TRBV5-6	CASSLILAGSSYNEQFF
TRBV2	CASSWTGGATGELFF
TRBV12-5	CASGLGGGGTDTQYF
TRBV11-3	CASSPGEGRDEKLFF
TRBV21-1	CASSSPGRDNYGYTF
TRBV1	CTSSPGHRETQYF
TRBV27	CASSSHGYYEQYF
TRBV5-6	CASSPTGASTYEQYF